This TCR beta chain was found in a study of cytomegalovirus exposure and HLA in healthy donors. The study's findings and limits: Clonal expansion was found to be greater in HLA-associated TCR beta chains than in equally common others in a later analysis. Of the V segments, some could not be distinguished, including TRBV6-2 and TRBV6-3, and were excluded.

A word on this clone: Its specificity is unknown.

The PCR had 60 Vbeta and 13 Jbeta primers. Clones were read by immunoSEQ multiplex PCR, and TCRdb kept only the in-frame ones, dropping some. The data hold 150,000 to 200,000 clones, with 70% to 85% observed a single time. Germline lookup yields CDR1 PRHDT and CDR2 FYEKMQ (reference sequence). The CDR3 spans 14 residues. The ends lost 6 bases at V and 6 bases at J; junction bases unmatched: 9. These donors, healthy bone marrow donors, were studied. This clonotype originated in a middle-aged man in good health and CMV-seropositive. The J gene is TRBJ2-7, the V gene TRBV13; 9 nucleotides line up with TRBD1. The sequencing sample was made of PBMCs. Here the CDR3 reads CASRSTGGFGEQYF. CDR3 nucleotides: TGTGCCAGCAGGTCGACAGGGGGTTTCGGCGAGCAGTACTTC.